These 12 T cell receptor beta chains were sequenced from one sample in a study of a mutant IDH1 vaccine in newly diagnosed glioma. These receptors lack a known antigen. Clones were sequenced by immunoSEQ multiplex PCR, and TCRdb holds only the in-frame ones, with some missing. The table has 50,000 to 65,000 clones, around 60% seen once. The time point: week 47, end of study. In the vaccine, a single dose held 300 ug of the mutant IDH1 20-mer peptide, along with topical imiquimod. The material was peripheral blood mononuclear cells (PBMCs), obtained from a glioma patient whose treatment included an IDH1 peptide vaccine. All receptors come from a man between 35 and 55 years old with glioma. Some clones in this sample may be carry-over from other donors' samples.

The DNA of the CDR3 is TGTGCCAGCAGCCCAGGACAGGGAGCCTACGAGGAGCAGTACTTC. Translated: CASSPGQGAYEEQYF. This chain uses TRBV5-8 with TRBJ2-7, with 8 positions matching TRBD1. Germline loops: CDR1 SGHTS, CDR2 YDEGEE. There are 15 residues in the CDR3. After removal of 4 bases from V and 7 bases from J, the junction contained 13 bases not matched to a gene.

The DNA for the CDR3 is TGTGCCAGTAGTATTGGGACGTCCTCGGGAATTAATGAAAAACTGTTTTTT. The encoded protein is CASSIGTSSGINEKLFF. The rearrangement links TRBV19 to TRBJ1-4; D possibly corresponds to TRBD1 (5 bases). The CDR3 runs 17 residues. In germline, CDR1 is LNHDA, CDR2 SQIVND (reference sequence). Trimming left V 3 bases short and J 4 bases short, with 18 bases between.

This rearrangement joins TRBV6-5 to TRBJ1-5, with D tentatively TRBD1 (5 bases). This CDR3 region has 14 residues. Trimming shortened V by 6 bases and J by 4 bases, and 13 bases separated the two germline ends. Germline V gene sequence: CDR1 MNHEY, CDR2 SVGAGI. The CDR3 loop is CASSTTQGNQPQHF. CDR3 DNA sequence: TGTGCCAGCAGCACTACGCAGGGAAATCAGCCCCAGCATTTT.

This sequence joins TRBV7-9 and TRBJ1-4, with D possibly being TRBD1 (5 bases). V gave up 5 bases and J gave up 5 bases, with 18 bases separating them. The V gene's germline CDR1 is SEHNR and CDR2 FQNEAQ (reference sequence). The CDR3 totals 16 residues. The CDR3: CASSILDRSSNEKLFF. CDR3 nucleotide sequence: TGTGCCAGCAGCATCCTCGACAGAAGTAGCAATGAAAAACTGTTTTTT.

The rearrangement joins TRBV27 to TRBJ2-2; either TRBD1 or TRBD2 may fit D (6 bases each). Germline V gene sequence: CDR1 MNHEY, CDR2 SMNVEV (reference sequence). V lost 6 bases, J lost 5 bases, and 16 bases lay in between. This CDR3 has 15 residues. The CDR3 is CASSPRGVVTGELFF. The CDR3 DNA reads TGTGCCAGCAGCCCGAGGGGGGTGGTAACCGGGGAGCTGTTTTTT.

The rearrangement uses TRBV11-2 and TRBJ1-6, with D uncertain. Germline assignment: CDR1 SGHAT and CDR2 FQNNGV. The CDR3 is 17 amino acids. Trimming left V 1 base short and J 3 bases short, with 13 bases between. CDR3 in DNA: TGTGCCAGCAGCTTAGGGTCCGGCAGGCTCTATAATTCACCCCTCCACTTT. Its protein is CASSLGSGRLYNSPLHF.

The chain combines TRBV12-5 with TRBJ2-7; possible D gene TRBD2, 5 bases. The CDR3 contains 15 residues. V was clipped by 1 base and J by 4 bases, with 14 bases between them. The germline V gene encodes CDR1 LGHNT and CDR2 FRNRAP. The CDR3: CASGLGAPRGYEQYF. The CDR3 DNA sequence: TGTGCTAGTGGTTTGGGGGCTCCCCGAGGGTACGAGCAGTACTTC.

V is TRBV12-5 and J is TRBJ1-1; 8 bases fit TRBD1. The CDR3 sequence is 16 residues long. V lost 4 bases and J lost 1; bases outside the gene matches: 8. CDR1 and CDR2 (germline): LGHNT, FRNRAP. CDR3 bases: TGTGCTAGTGGTTCACCCGGGACAGGAGAGAACACTGAAGCTTTCTTT. This translates into CASGSPGTGENTEAFF.

This sequence joins TRBV18 and TRBJ2-5; D unresolved. Germline values: CDR1 KGHSH, CDR2 LQKENI. There are 13 residues in the CDR3. The ends were cut back, 5 bases at V and 1 base at J, with 8 bases in the middle. The CDR3 sequence: CASSGPIQETQYF. The CDR3 nucleotides read TGTGCCAGCTCAGGACCTATCCAAGAGACCCAGTACTTC.

The chain joins TRBV18 to TRBJ1-2, with 8 bases matching TRBD1. This CDR3 region has 14 residues. V shed 0 bases, J shed 6 bases, and the junction held 3 bases outside the gene matches. The V gene's germline CDR1 is KGHSH and CDR2 LQKENI. CDR3 protein: CASSPPAGGNGYTF. The CDR3 DNA follows: TGTGCCAGCTCACCACCGGCAGGGGGCAATGGCTACACCTTC.

The chain joins TRBV4-1 to TRBJ1-4, with D unclear. The CDR3 runs to 14 residues. V shed 4 bases and J shed 5 bases, with 11 bases lying between them. CDR1 is MGHRA, CDR2 YSYEKL, per germline. For the CDR3, the DNA is TGCGCCAGCAGCCTAGGAGGGCGAAATGAAAAACTGTTTTTT. Its protein is CASSLGGRNEKLFF.

In this sample, this clone turned up a few times. CDR3 sequence: CASSFSGQGIGDTQYF. For the CDR3, the DNA is TGTGCCAGCAGCTTTTCCGGACAGGGGATTGGAGATACGCAGTATTTT. The chain couples TRBV7-9 to TRBJ2-3; TRBD1 matches 9 bases. This CDR3 is 16 amino acids long. CDR1 is SEHNR, CDR2 FQNEAQ, per germline (reference sequence). V trimming: 3 bases; J trimming: 5 bases; junction bases outside the gene matches: 9.